This T cell receptor beta chain was identified during a study of shared clonotypes between healthy human individuals. Study-wide results and limits: Sequencing depth was predicted to influence how clonotypes are shared among donors. Sampling included only blood; tissue repertoires likely differ.

Notes on this clone: Its antigen is not identified. This may arise from a read error, as a much more abundant clone is one base away.

V shed 4 bases, J shed 6 bases, and the junction held 5 bases outside the gene matches. In germline, CDR1 is SGHVS, CDR2 FQNEAQ. The CDR3 loop spans 14 amino acids. Deep was the level used in running the assay. Researchers sequenced unsorted PBMC DNA using ten immunoSEQ deep assay plates. Assay used: immunoSEQ multiplex PCR; TCRdb lists only in-frame clones, some missing. The data contain 490,000 or so clones, less than 80% of them seen just once; the ten biggest clones take up roughly 13%. The sequence was collected from a woman aged 35 to 49 in good health. Some clones in this sample may be carry-over from other donors' samples. This chain links TRBV7-8 with TRBJ1-5, with 8 positions matching TRBD1. Input material: PBMCs. CDR3: CASSSWTGSQPQHF. The CDR3 DNA reads TGTGCCAGCAGCTCATGGACAGGGAGTCAGCCCCAGCATTTT.